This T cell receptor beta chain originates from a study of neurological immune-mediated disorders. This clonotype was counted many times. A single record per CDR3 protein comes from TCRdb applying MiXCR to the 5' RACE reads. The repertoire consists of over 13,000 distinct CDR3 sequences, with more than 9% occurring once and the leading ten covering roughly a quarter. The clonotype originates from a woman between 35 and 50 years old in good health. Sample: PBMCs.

The CDR3 sequence: CSVGSGLLYNEQFF. DNA for the CDR3: TGCAGCGTGGGTAGCGGGCTCCTATACAATGAGCAGTTCTTC. The chain couples TRBV20-1 to TRBJ2-1, with TRBD2 matching over 7 bases. Germline CDR1 and CDR2: DFQATT and SNEGSKA (reference sequence). CDR3 length: 14 amino acids.